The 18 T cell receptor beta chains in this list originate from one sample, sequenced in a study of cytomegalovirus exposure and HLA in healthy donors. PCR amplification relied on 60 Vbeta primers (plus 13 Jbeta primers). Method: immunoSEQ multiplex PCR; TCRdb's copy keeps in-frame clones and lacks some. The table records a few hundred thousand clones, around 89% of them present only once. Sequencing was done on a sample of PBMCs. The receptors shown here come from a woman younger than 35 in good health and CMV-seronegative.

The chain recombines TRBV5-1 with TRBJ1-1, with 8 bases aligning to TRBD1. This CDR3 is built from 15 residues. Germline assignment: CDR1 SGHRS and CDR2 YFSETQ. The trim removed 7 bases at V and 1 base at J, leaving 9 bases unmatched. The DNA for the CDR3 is TGCGCCAGCTGGGAGCCAGGGGGCACGAACACTGAAGCTTTCTTT. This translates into CASWEPGGTNTEAFF.

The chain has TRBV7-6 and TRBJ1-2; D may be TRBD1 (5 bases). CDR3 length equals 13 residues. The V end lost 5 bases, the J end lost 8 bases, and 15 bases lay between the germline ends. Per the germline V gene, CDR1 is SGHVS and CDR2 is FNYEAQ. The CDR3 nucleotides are TGTGCCAGCAGCCCTGGTGGGGCCGCGGGCTACACCTTC. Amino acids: CASSPGGAAGYTF.

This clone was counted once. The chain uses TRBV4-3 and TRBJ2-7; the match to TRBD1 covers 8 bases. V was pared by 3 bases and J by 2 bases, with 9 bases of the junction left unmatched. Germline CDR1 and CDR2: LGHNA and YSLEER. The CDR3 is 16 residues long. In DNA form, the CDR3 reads TGCGCCAGCAGCCAGCAGGGAGGACAGGGAGCCTACGAGCAGTACTTC. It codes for CASSQQGGQGAYEQYF.

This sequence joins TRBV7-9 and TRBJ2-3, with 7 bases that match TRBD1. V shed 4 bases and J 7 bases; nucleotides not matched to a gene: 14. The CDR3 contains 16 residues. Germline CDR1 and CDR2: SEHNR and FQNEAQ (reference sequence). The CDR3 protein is CASSWRTGPFSNTQYF. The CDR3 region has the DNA TGTGCCAGCAGCTGGAGGACAGGACCTTTTTCAAATACGCAGTATTTT.

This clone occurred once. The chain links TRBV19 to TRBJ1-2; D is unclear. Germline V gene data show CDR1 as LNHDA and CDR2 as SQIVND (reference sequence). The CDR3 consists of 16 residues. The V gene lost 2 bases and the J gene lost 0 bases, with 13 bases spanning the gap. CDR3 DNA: TGTGCCAGTAGTATAAACGCGATTGAGACTAACTATGGCTACACCTTC. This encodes CASSINAIETNYGYTF. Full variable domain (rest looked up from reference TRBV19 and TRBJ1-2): DGGITQSPKYLFRKEGQNVTLSCEQNLNHDAMYWYRQDPGQGLRLIYYSQIVNDFQKGDIAEGYSVSREKKESFPLTVTSAQKNPTAFYLCASSINAIETNYGYTFGSGTRLTVV.

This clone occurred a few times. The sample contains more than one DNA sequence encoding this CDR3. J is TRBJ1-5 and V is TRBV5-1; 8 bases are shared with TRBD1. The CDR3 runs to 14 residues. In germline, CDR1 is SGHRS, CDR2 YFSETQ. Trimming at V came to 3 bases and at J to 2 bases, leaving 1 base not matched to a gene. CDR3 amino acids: CASSWGQGNQPQHF. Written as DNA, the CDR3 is TGCGCCAGCAGCTGGGGACAGGGCAATCAGCCCCAGCATTTT.

CDR3 nucleotides: TGTGCCAGCAGCTTTGACGTCGGGGCCGGGGAGCTGTTTTTT. Translated, it gives CASSFDVGAGELFF. V gene TRBV7-2 combines with J gene TRBJ2-2; the D gene is possibly TRBD2 (5 bases). The germline gives CDR1 SGHTA, CDR2 FQGNSA. The CDR3 loop spans 14 amino acids. With 3 bases removed from V and 6 bases from J, the gap between germline ends came to 11 bases.

The CDR3 bases are TGTGCCAGCAGTTTGGACAGGGACGATCAGCCCCAGCATTTT. As protein: CASSLDRDDQPQHF. This chain links TRBV27 with TRBJ1-5; 8 bases are a match to TRBD1. In germline, CDR1 is MNHEY, CDR2 SMNVEV (reference sequence). After removal of 3 bases from V and 5 bases from J, the junction contained 3 bases not matched to a gene. This CDR3 has 14 residues.

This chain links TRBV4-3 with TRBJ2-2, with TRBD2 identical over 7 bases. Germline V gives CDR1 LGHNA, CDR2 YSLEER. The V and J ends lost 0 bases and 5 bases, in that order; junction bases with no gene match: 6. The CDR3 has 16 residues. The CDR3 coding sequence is TGCGCCAGCAGCCAAGAGAGACTAGCACAAACCGGGGAGCTGTTTTTT. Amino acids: CASSQERLAQTGELFF.

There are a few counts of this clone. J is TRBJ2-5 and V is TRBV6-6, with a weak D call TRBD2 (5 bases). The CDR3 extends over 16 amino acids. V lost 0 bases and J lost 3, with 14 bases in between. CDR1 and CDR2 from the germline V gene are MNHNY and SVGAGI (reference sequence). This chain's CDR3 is CASSYSSFDGKETQYF. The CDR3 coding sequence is TGTGCCAGCAGTTACTCGAGTTTCGACGGGAAAGAGACCCAGTACTTC.

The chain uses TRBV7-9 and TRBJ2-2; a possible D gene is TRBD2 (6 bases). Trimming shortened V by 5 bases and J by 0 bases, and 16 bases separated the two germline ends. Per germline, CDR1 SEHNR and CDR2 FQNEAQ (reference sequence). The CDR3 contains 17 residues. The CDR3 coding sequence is TGTGCCAGCAGCCAACGCGGGGCCGTCGCGAACACCGGGGAGCTGTTTTTT. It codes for CASSQRGAVANTGELFF.

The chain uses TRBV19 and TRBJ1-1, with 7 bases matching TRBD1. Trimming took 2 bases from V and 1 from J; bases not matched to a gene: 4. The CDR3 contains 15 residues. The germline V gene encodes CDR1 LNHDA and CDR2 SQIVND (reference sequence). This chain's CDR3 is CASSIQGGRNTEAFF. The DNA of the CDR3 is TGTGCCAGTAGTATACAAGGGGGCAGGAACACTGAAGCTTTCTTT.

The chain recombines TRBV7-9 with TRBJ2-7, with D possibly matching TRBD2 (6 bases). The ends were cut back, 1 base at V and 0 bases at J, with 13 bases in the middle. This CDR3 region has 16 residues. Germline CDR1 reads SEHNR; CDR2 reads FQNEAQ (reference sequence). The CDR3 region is CASSLGFSGSSYEQYF. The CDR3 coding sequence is TGTGCCAGCAGCTTAGGCTTTAGCGGAAGCTCCTACGAGCAGTACTTC.

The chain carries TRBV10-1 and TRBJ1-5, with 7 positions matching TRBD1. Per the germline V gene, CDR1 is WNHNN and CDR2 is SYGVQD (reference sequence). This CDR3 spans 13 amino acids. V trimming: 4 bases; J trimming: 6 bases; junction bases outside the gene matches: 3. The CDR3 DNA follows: TGCGCCAGCAGTGTGGACAGGACTCAGCCCCAGCATTTT. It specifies CASSVDRTQPQHF.

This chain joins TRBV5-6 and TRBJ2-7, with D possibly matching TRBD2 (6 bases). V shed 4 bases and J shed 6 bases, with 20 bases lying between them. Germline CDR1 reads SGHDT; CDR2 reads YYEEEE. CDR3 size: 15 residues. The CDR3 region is CASSPQWGVWGEQYF. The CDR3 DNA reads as TGTGCCAGCAGCCCGCAGTGGGGGGTATGGGGCGAGCAGTACTTC.

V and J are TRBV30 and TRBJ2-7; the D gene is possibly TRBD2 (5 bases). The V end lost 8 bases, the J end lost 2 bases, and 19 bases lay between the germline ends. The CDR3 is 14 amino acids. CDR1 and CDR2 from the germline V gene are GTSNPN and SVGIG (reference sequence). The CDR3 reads CAGDRRGGPYEQYF. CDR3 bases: TGTGCCGGCGATAGGAGAGGAGGACCCTACGAGCAGTACTTC.

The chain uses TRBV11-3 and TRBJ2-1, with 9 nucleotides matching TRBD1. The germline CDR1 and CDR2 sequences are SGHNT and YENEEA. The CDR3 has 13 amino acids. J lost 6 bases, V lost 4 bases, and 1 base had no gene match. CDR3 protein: CASSWGQGNEQFF. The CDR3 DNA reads TGTGCCAGCAGCTGGGGACAGGGCAATGAGCAGTTCTTC.

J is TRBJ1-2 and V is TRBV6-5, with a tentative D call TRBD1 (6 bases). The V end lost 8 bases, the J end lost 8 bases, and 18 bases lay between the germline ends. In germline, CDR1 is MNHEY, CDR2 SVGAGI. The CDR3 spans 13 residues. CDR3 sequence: CASGNRVEGGYTF. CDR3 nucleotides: TGTGCCAGCGGAAACAGGGTGGAAGGGGGCTACACCTTC.